The 14 T cell receptor beta chains given below trace back to one sample, sequenced in a study of blood T cell repertoires in COVID-19. TCRdb keeps only in-frame clones here, not all; method: immunoSEQ multiplex PCR. The data hold fewer than 80,000 clones, with less than 75% observed a single time. Sequencing input: peripheral blood. All receptors derive from a man aged 60 to 69 with acute or convalescent COVID-19.

The chain links TRBV7-9 to TRBJ2-1, with D perhaps TRBD2 (6 bases). The CDR3 has 15 amino acids. Per germline, CDR1 SEHNR and CDR2 FQNEAQ (reference sequence). V gave up 6 bases and J gave up 3 bases, with 15 bases separating them. The CDR3 region has the DNA TGTGCCAGCAGGGGATACGCGGGAATCTACAATGAGCAGTTCTTC. It specifies CASRGYAGIYNEQFF.

This clone was detected once. This chain links TRBV10-3 with TRBJ1-1; D call uncertain. Germline CDR1 is ENHRY and CDR2 is SYGVKD. V dropped 6 bases and J dropped 0 bases, with 11 bases sitting between them. The CDR3 sequence is 14 residues long. The CDR3 nucleotides are TGTGCCATCAGGCCATGGGAGATGAACACTGAAGCTTTCTTT. This gives the protein CAIRPWEMNTEAFF.

CDR3 residues: CAIRTVAGGARSYEQYV. Here the CDR3 DNA reads TGTGCCATCAGGACCGTAGCGGGGGGGGCCAGGTCCTACGAGCAGTACGTC. The chain links TRBV10-3 to TRBJ2-7; 11 bases map to TRBD2. Germline V gene sequence: CDR1 ENHRY, CDR2 SYGVKD. V trimming: 6 bases; J trimming: 1 base; junction bases outside the gene matches: 11. This CDR3 spans 17 amino acids.

The chain recombines TRBV5-1 with TRBJ2-3; 7 bases align to TRBD2. The CDR3 sequence is 16 residues long. Trimming at V came to 0 bases and at J to 5 bases, leaving 9 bases not matched to a gene. The germline CDR1 and CDR2 sequences are SGHRS and YFSETQ. This chain's CDR3 is CASSLGGSGFGDTQYF. In DNA form, the CDR3 reads TGCGCCAGCAGCTTGGGGGGTAGCGGGTTCGGAGATACGCAGTATTTT. Complete variable domain (other parts from reference TRBV5-1 and TRBJ2-3): KAGVTQTPRYLIKTRGQQVTLSCSPISGHRSVSWYQQTPGQGLQFLFEYFSETQRNKGNFPGRFSGRQFSNSRSEMNVSTLELGDSALYLCASSLGGSGFGDTQYFGPGTRLTVL.

Of note for this clone: In the same sample, other DNA sequences code for this CDR3. The chain combines TRBV5-1 with TRBJ2-5; D might be TRBD2 (5 bases). The CDR3 contains 13 residues. Trimming cost V 4 bases and J 4 bases, with 11 bases left between them. Germline values: CDR1 SGHRS, CDR2 YFSETQ. DNA for the CDR3: TGCGCCAGCAGCCCCCGGACTCGAGAGACCCAGTACTTC. Amino acids: CASSPRTRETQYF.

This chain uses TRBV7-9 with TRBJ1-2; D gene ambiguous. The CDR3 runs to 14 residues. The V and J ends lost 1 base and 4 bases respectively, with 10 bases between them. CDR1 is SEHNR and CDR2 is FQNEAQ in the germline V gene (reference sequence). The CDR3 coding sequence is TGTGCCAGCAGCTTAGTTCAGGACTCCTATGGCTACACCTTC. Translating gives CASSLVQDSYGYTF.

V usage is TRBV2 and J usage is TRBJ2-6; 9 bases agree with TRBD1. The CDR3 is 17 residues long. Germline V gene sequence: CDR1 SNHLY, CDR2 FYNNEI. The V gene end was trimmed by 6 bases and the J gene end by 1 base; junction bases not matched to a gene: 7. The CDR3 sequence: CASRPGQGRSGANVLTF. CDR3 coding DNA: TGTGCCAGCAGGCCGGGACAGGGTCGATCTGGGGCCAACGTCCTGACTTTC.

This clone was seen a handful of times. The chain is built from TRBV5-1 and TRBJ2-7; D perhaps matches TRBD2 (7 bases). Germline lookup yields CDR1 SGHRS and CDR2 YFSETQ. This CDR3 is 15 amino acids long. V lost 1 base, J lost 6 bases, and 17 bases lay in between. CDR3 bases: TGCGCCAGCAGCTTGCAAGGGGGGGATATAGGCGAGCAGTACGTC. Its translation is CASSLQGGDIGEQYV.

The chain uses TRBV19 and TRBJ1-4, with TRBD1 matching 10 bases. Losses at the gene ends were 7 bases for V and 2 bases for J; bases not matched to a gene: 1. Germline assignment: CDR1 LNHDA and CDR2 SQIVND (reference sequence). This CDR3 has 14 amino acids. The CDR3 reads CASKTGGTNEKLFF. In DNA form, the CDR3 reads TGTGCCAGTAAGACAGGGGGCACTAATGAAAAACTGTTTTTT.

This chain links TRBV19 with TRBJ2-5; D may be TRBD2 (5 bases). Germline CDR1 reads LNHDA; CDR2 reads SQIVND (reference sequence). The germline V and J ends were trimmed by 10 bases and 4 bases, with 19 bases remaining between them. This CDR3 contains 14 residues. CDR3 nucleotides: TGTGCCACCAGTAATACGGGATGGGGAGAGACCCAGTACTTC. Protein product: CATSNTGWGETQYF.

The chain joins TRBV10-3 to TRBJ2-3; 8 positions agree with TRBD2. The germline V gene encodes CDR1 ENHRY and CDR2 SYGVKD. The CDR3 has 18 residues. V lost 3 bases and J lost 0; bases outside the gene matches: 11. For the CDR3, the DNA is TGTGCCATCAGTGATATTGTACTAGCGGTTAGTAGCACAGATACGCAGTATTTT. This codes for CAISDIVLAVSSTDTQYF.

Written as DNA, the CDR3 is TGTGCCAGCAGCTTAGTGGGAGGCTTGGTAGCGGGAGCTTACAATGAGCAGTTCTTC. It is translated as CASSLVGGLVAGAYNEQFF. The chain uses TRBV7-9 and TRBJ2-1; TRBD2 aligns across 9 bases. CDR1 is SEHNR, CDR2 FQNEAQ, per germline (reference sequence). The CDR3 extends over 19 amino acids. Trimming took 1 base from V and 4 from J; bases not matched to a gene: 14.

The chain is built from TRBV19 and TRBJ2-5; 10 bases line up with TRBD2. From germline, CDR1 is LNHDA and CDR2 SQIVND (reference sequence). The trim removed 1 base at V and 1 base at J, leaving 9 bases unmatched. The CDR3 extends over 18 amino acids. The CDR3 region has the DNA TGTGCCAGTAGTATAGGGTATTGGGCTAGCGGGGGCCAAGAGACCCAGTACTTC. This gives the protein CASSIGYWASGGQETQYF.

V gene TRBV27 combines with J gene TRBJ2-7; maybe TRBD2 (6 bases). Germline CDR1 MNHEY, CDR2 SMNVEV (reference sequence). V dropped 3 bases and J dropped 4 bases, with 10 bases sitting between them. The CDR3 loop spans 13 amino acids. In DNA, the CDR3 is TGTGCCAGCAGTTTGCTTAGCGGATACGAGCAGTACTTC. It is translated as CASSLLSGYEQYF.